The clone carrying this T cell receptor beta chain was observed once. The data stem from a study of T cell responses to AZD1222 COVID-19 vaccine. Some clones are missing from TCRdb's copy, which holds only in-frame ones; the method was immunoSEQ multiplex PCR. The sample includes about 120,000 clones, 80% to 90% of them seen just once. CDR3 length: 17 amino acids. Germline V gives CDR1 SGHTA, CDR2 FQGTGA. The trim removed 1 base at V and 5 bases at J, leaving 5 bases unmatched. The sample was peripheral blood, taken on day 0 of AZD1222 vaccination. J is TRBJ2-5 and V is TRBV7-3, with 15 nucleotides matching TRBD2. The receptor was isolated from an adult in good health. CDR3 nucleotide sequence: TGTGCCAGCAGCTTAAAAACCGGACTAGCGGGAGGGGAGACCCAGTACTTC. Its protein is CASSLKTGLAGGETQYF. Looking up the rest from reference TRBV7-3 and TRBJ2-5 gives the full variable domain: GAGVSQTPSNKVTEKGKYVELRCDPISGHTALYWYRQSLGQGPEFLIYFQGTGAADDSGLPNDRFFAVRPEGSVSTLKIQRTERGDSAVYLCASSLKTGLAGGETQYFGPGTRLLVL.